The entry that follows covers one TCR beta chain sequence. The CDR3 is 13 amino acids. The germline V gene encodes CDR1 SNHLY and CDR2 FYNNEI. The V gene lost 7 bases and the J gene lost 2 bases, with 10 bases spanning the gap. The data originate from a study of control samples from healthy donors and cancer patients. Profiled with immunoSEQ multiplex PCR; TCRdb holds only in-frame clones, not every one. The table includes 140,000 or so clones, about 90% detected once. This TCR derives from a man younger than 40 in good health. The V gene is TRBV2, the J gene TRBJ2-3; possibly TRBD2 for D (5 bases). The sequencing sample was made of blood. The CDR3 DNA follows: TGTGCCAGCACAGCGGTTTACACAGATACGCAGTATTTT. Protein sequence: CASTAVYTDTQYF.